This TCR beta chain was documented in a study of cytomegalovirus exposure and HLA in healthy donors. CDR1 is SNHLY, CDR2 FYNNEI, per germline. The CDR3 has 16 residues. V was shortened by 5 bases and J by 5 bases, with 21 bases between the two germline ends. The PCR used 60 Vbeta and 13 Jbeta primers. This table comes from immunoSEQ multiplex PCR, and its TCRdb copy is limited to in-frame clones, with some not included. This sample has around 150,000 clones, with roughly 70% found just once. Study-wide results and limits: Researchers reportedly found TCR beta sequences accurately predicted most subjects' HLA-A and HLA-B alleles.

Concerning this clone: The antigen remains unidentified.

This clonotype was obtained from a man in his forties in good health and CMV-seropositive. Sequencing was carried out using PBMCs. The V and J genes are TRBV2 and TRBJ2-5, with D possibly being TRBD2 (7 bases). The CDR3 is CASSYSRGAIEETQYF. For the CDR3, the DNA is TGTGCCAGCAGTTACTCTCGGGGGGCCATAGAGGAGACCCAGTACTTC.